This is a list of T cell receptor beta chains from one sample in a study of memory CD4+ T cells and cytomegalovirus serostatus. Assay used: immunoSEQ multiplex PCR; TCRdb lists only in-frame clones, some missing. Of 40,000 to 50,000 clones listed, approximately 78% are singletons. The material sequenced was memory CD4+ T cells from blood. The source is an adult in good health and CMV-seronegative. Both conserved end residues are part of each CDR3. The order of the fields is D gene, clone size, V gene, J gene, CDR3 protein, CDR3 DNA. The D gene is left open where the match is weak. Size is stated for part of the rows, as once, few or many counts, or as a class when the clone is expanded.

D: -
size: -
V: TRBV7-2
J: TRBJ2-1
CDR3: CASSLALEGQFF
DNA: TGTGCCAGCAGCTTAGCGCTAGAAGGGCAGTTCTTC

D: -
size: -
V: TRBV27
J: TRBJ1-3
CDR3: CASSSGNSGNTIYF
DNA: TGTGCCAGCAGTTCCGGTAACTCTGGAAACACCATATATTTT

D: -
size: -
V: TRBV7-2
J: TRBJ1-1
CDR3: CASSLRGNTEAFF
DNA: TGTGCCAGCAGCTTACGGGGGAACACTGAAGCTTTCTTT

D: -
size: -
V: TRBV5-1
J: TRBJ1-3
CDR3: CASSLDPGQSGNTIYF
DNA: TGCGCCAGCAGCTTGGATCCAGGGCAATCTGGAAACACCATATATTTT

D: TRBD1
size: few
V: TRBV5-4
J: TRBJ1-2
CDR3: CASRVLTGTGGSGYGYTF
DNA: TGTGCCAGCAGGGTATTAACCGGGACAGGGGGTTCAGGCTATGGCTACACCTTC

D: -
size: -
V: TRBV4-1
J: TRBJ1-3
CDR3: CASSITIGTLGNTIYF
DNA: TGCGCCAGCAGCATCACCATAGGGACACTCGGAAACACCATATATTTT

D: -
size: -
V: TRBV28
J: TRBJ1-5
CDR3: CASRVGQFNQPQHF
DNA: TGTGCCAGCAGGGTAGGACAGTTCAATCAGCCCCAGCATTTT

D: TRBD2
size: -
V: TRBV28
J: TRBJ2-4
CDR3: CASSSKRGGAKNIQYF
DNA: TGTGCCAGCAGTTCAAAGCGGGGGGGAGCCAAAAACATTCAGTACTTC

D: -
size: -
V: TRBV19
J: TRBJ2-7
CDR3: CASSKGTSYEQYF
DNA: TGTGCCAGTAGTAAAGGGACCTCATACGAGCAGTACTTC

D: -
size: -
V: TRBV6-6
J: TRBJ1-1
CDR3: CASRPTHRDTEAFF
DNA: TGTGCCAGCAGACCGACCCACCGGGACACTGAAGCTTTCTTT

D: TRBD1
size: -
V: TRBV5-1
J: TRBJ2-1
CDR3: CASSLGGQGIHEQFF
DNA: TGCGCCAGCAGCTTGGGGGGACAGGGAATACATGAGCAGTTCTTC

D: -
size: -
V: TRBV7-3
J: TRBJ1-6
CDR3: CASSSRTTNSPLHF
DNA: TGTGCCAGCAGCTCACGGACTACGAATTCACCCCTCCACTTT

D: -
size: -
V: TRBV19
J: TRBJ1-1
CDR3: CASSMRRGPGVDTEAFF
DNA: TGTGCCAGTAGTATGAGGAGAGGGCCGGGAGTGGACACTGAAGCTTTCTTT

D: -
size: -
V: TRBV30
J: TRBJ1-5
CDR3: CAWSLGGRFNQPQHF
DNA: TGTGCCTGGAGTTTGGGGGGGCGATTCAATCAGCCCCAGCATTTT

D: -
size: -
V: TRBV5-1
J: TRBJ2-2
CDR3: CASSPLKGYGTGELFF
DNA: TGCGCCAGCAGCCCCCTAAAGGGTTACGGCACCGGGGAGCTGTTTTTT

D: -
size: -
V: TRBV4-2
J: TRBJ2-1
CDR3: CASSQPMASEQFF
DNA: TGTGCCAGCAGCCAACCTATGGCAAGTGAGCAGTTCTTC

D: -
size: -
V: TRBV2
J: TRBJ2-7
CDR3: CASSEARAVGSYEQYF
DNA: TGTGCCAGCAGTGAGGCCAGGGCGGTCGGCTCCTACGAGCAGTACTTC

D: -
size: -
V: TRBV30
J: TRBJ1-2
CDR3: CAWKGGIYGYTF
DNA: TGTGCCTGGAAGGGAGGAATCTATGGCTACACCTTC

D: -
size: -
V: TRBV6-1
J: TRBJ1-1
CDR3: CASSWTQGSTEAFF
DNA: TGTGCCAGCAGTTGGACGCAAGGGAGCACTGAAGCTTTCTTT

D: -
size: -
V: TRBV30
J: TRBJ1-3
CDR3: CAWSVTASGNTIYF
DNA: TGTGCCTGGAGTGTCACCGCCTCTGGAAACACCATATATTTT

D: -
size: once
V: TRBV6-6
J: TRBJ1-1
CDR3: CASSYQDGRGAFF
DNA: TGTGCCAGCAGTTACCAGGATGGAAGGGGAGCTTTCTTT

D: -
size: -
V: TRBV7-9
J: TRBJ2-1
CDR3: CASSFGLGSSYNEQFF
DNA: TGTGCCAGCAGCTTTGGACTCGGTAGCTCCTACAATGAGCAGTTCTTC

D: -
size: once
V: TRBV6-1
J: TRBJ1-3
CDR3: CASSVGRSGNTIYF
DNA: TGTGCCAGCTCCGTCGGAAGAAGTGGAAACACCATATATTTT

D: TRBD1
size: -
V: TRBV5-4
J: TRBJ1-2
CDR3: CASKRDTGTAVDGYTF
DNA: TGTGCCAGCAAGAGGGATACCGGGACAGCCGTTGATGGCTACACCTTC

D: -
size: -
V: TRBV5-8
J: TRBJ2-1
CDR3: CASSFQLKQFF
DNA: TGTGCCAGCAGCTTTCAGCTTAAGCAGTTCTTC

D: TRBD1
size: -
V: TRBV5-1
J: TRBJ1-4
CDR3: CASRPRTGGASGTNEKLFF
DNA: TGCGCCAGCAGGCCCCGGACAGGGGGCGCGAGTGGAACTAATGAAAAACTGTTTTTT

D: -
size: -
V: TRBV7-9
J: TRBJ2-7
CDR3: CASSSRRGVTHEQYF
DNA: TGTGCCAGCAGCTCGCGGCGGGGAGTAACCCACGAGCAGTACTTC

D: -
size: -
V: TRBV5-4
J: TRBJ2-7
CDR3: CASTELGGTYEQYF
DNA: TGTGCCAGCACCGAACTAGGTGGAACCTACGAGCAGTACTTC

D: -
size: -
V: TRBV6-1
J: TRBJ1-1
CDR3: CASSSRKGSNTEAFF
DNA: TGTGCCAGCAGTTCGAGGAAGGGCTCGAACACTGAAGCTTTCTTT

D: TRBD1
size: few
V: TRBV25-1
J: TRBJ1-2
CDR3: CASSGGQINYGYTF
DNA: TGTGCCAGCAGTGGGGGACAGATAAACTATGGCTACACCTTC

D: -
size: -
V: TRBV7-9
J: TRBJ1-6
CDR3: CASSLAGDHASPLHF
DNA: TGTGCCAGCAGCCTAGCCGGGGACCACGCTTCACCCCTCCACTTT

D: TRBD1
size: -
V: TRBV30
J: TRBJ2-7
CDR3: CAWSTDRGEQYF
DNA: TGTGCCTGGAGTACGGACAGGGGCGAGCAGTACTTC

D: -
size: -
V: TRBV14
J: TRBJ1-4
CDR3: CASSQQGLETNEKLFF
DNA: TGTGCCAGCAGCCAACAGGGGCTGGAGACTAATGAAAAACTGTTTTTT

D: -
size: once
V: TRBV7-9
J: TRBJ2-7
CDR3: CASSSGGLFWYF
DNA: TGTGCCAGCAGCTCCGGCGGGCTATTCTGGTACTTC

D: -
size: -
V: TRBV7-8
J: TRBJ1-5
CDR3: CASSLKIRGQPQHF
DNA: TGTGCCAGCAGCTTAAAAATTCGCGGGCAGCCCCAGCATTTT

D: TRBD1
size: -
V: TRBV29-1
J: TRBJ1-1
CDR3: CSAHRTGKNTEAFF
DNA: TGCAGCGCGCATAGGACAGGCAAGAACACTGAAGCTTTCTTT

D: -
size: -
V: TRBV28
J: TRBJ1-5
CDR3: CASMETREQPQHF
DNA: TGTGCCAGCATGGAGACCCGCGAACAGCCCCAGCATTTT

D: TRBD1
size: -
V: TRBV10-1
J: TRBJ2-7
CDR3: CASSGATGAFSEQYF
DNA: TGCGCCAGCAGTGGAGCGACAGGGGCGTTCTCGGAGCAGTACTTC

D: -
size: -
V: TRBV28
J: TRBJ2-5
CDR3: CASSFRPPETQYF
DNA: TGTGCCAGCAGTTTTCGACCCCCGGAGACCCAGTACTTC

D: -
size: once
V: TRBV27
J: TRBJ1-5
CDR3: CASSFLDQPQHF
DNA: TGTGCCAGCAGTTTTCTGGATCAGCCCCAGCATTTT